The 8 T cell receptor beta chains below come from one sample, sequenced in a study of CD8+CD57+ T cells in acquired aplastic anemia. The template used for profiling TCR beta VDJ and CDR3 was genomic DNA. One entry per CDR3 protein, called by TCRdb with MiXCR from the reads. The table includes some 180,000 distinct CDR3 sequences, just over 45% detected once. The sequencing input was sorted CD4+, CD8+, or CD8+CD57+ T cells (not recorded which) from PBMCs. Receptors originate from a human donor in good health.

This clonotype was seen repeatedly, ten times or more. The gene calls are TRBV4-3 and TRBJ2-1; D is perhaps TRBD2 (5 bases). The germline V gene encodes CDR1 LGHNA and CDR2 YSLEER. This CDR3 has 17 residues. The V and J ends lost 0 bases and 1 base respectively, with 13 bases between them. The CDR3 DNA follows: TGCGCCAGCAGCCAAGATTTTAGCGTTGGGTCCTACAATGAGCAGTTCTTC. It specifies CASSQDFSVGSYNEQFF.

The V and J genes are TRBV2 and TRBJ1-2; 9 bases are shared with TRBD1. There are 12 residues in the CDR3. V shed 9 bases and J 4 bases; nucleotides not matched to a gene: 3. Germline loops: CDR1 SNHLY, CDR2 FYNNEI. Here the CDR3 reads CARSGQGYGYTF. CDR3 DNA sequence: TGTGCCAGGTCGGGACAGGGCTATGGCTACACCTTC.

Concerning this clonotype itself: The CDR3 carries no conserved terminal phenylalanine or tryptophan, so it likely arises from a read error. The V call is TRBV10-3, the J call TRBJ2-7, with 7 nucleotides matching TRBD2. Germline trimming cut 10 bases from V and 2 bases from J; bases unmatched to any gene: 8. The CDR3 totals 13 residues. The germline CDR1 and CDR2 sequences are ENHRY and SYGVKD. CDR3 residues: CATGGDGAYEQYL. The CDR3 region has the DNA TGTGCCACTGGGGGGGATGGAGCCTACGAGCAGTACCTC.

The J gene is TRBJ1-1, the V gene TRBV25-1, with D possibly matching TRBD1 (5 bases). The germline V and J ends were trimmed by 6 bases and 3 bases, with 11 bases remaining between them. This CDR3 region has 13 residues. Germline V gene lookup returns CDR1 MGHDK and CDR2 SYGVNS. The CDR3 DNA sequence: TGTGCCAGCAGGCAGGGAGGGGACACTGAAGCTTTCTTT. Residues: CASRQGGDTEAFF. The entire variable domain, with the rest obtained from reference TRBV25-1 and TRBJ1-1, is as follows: EADIYQTPRYLVIGTGKKITLECSQTMGHDKMYWYQQDPGMELHLIHYSYGVNSTEKGDLSSESTVSRIRTEHFPLTLESARPSHTSQYLCASRQGGDTEAFFGQGTRLTVV.

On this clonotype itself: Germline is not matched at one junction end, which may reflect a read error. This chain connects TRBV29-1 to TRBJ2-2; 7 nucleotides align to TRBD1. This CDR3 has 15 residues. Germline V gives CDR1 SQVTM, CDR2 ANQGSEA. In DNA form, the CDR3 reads TGCAGCGTCGATGAGGGGCAGGGGGATACCGGGGAGCTGGTTTTT. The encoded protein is CSVDEGQGDTGELVF.

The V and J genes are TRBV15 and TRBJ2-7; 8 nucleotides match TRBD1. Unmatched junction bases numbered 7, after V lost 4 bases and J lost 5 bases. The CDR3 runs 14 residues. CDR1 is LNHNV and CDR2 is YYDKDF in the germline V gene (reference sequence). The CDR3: CATSKDRVPHEQYF. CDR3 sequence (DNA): TGTGCCACCAGCAAGGACAGGGTTCCCCACGAGCAGTACTTC.

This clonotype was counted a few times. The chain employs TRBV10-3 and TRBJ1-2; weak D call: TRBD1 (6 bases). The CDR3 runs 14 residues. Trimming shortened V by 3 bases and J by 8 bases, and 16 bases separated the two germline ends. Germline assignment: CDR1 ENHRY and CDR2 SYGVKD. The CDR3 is CAISEGPGAPGYTF. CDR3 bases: TGTGCCATCAGTGAAGGGCCGGGGGCCCCAGGCTACACCTTC.

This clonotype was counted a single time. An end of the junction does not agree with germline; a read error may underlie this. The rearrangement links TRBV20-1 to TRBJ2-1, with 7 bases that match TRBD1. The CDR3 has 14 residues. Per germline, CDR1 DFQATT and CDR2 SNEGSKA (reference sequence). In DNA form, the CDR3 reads TGCAGTGCTAGTGGGACAGAAATATACAGTGAGCAGTTCTTC. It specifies CSASGTEIYSEQFF.